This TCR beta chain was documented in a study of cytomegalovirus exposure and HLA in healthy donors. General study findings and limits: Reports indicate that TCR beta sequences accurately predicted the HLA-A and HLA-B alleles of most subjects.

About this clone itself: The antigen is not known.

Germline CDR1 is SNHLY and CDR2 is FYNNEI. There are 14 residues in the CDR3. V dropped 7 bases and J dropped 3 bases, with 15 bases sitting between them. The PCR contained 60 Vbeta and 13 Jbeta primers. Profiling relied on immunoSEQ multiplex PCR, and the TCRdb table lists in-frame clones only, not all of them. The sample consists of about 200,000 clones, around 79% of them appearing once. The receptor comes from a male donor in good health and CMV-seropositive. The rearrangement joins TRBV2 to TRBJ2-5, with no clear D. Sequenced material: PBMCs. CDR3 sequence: CASTRQAIKETQYF. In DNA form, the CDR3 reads TGTGCCAGCACTCGCCAGGCGATTAAAGAGACCCAGTACTTC.